The present T cell receptor beta chain was sequenced within a study of blood T cell repertoires in COVID-19. In the study overall: There were acute and convalescent COVID-19 samples, and they came from the United States, Italy and Spain. T cells, B-cell-depleted T cells, or PBMCs supplied cDNA or gDNA.

V shed 5 bases, J shed 3 bases, and the junction held 9 bases outside the gene matches. The CDR3 is 15 amino acids. Germline V gives CDR1 MDHEN, CDR2 SYDVKM. Original processing methods: Amplification with reference gene primers provided the estimates of nucleated cell counts. TCRdb keeps only in-frame clones here, not all; method: immunoSEQ multiplex PCR. V and J calls plus clone size are reproduced from that table; the DNA served to infer D and trimming. The sample has 200,000 or so clones, approximately 82% seen once. The sequence was obtained from a human donor in a cohort sampled during active COVID-19. The chain uses TRBV28 and TRBJ2-7, with 8 nucleotides matching TRBD1. The sequenced sample consisted of peripheral blood. CDR3 sequence reads: CASSDPGTGIYEQYF. Here the CDR3 DNA reads TGTGCCAGCAGTGACCCCGGGACAGGAATCTACGAGCAGTACTTC.